This T cell receptor beta chain emerged from a study of beta chain features in type 1 diabetes. About the research overall: The patients were much like the healthy donors in age, gender and cell yields. Study-wide findings and caveats: VDJ junctions in type 1 diabetes patients carried more deletions and fewer insertions.

The whole isolated RNA underwent reverse transcription, so sequencing captured expressed TCRB transcripts. Here immunoSEQ multiplex PCR was the method, and the copy in TCRdb shows in-frame clones only, minus some. This sample has nearly 250,000 clones; around 68% occur once, and the top ten carry 0.053%. Germline V gives CDR1 SGDLS, CDR2 YYNGEE. The V gene lost 0 bases and the J gene lost 6 bases, with 9 bases spanning the gap. This CDR3 spans 14 amino acids. Concerning this clone: As yet, its antigen is unknown.

Sample: naive CD4+ T cells from blood. The receptor was isolated from a man aged 25-45 years in good health. The chain recombines TRBV9 with TRBJ2-2; D perhaps matches TRBD1 (5 bases). The CDR3 sequence is CASSVDAGPGELFF. CDR3 in DNA: TGTGCCAGCAGCGTAGATGCAGGGCCCGGGGAGCTGTTTTTT.